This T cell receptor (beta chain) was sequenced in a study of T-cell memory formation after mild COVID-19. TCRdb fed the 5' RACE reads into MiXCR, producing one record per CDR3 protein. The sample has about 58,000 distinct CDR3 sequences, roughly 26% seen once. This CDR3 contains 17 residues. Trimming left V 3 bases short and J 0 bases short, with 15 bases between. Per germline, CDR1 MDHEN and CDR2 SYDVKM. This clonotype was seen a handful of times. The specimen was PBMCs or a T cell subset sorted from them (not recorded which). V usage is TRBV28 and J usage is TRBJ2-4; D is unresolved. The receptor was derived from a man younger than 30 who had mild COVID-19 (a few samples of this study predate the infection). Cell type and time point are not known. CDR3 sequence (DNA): TGTGCCAGCAGTTTCACCGAAGGGTGGACAGCCAAAAACATTCAGTACTTC. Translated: CASSFTEGWTAKNIQYF.